This paragraph covers one T cell receptor (beta chain) sequence. This table comes from immunoSEQ multiplex PCR, and its TCRdb copy is limited to in-frame clones, with some not included. Of 110,000 to 150,000 clones detected, roughly 90% appear once; the ten largest clones hold roughly 2.9%. The data are from a study of blood T cell repertoires in COVID-19. CDR1 and CDR2 (germline): MDHEN, SYDVKM. The CDR3 contains 12 residues. Between the trimmed V and J ends, which lost 6 bases and 6 bases, there was a span of 9 bases. Sequenced material: peripheral blood. The chain carries TRBV28 and TRBJ1-5; D is perhaps TRBD1 (5 bases). The origin of this receptor is a man in his 60s with active or convalescent COVID-19. CDR3 DNA sequence: TGTGCCAGCAGACCCGGGGGTCAGCCCCAGCATTTT. Translation gives CASRPGGQPQHF.